These T cell receptor beta chains were read from a single sample in a study of blood T cells in healthy people across ages. Each CDR3 protein gets one entry after TCRdb re-called the 5' RACE reads with MiXCR. Of 800,000 or so distinct CDR3 sequences listed, more than 20% are singletons. This same sample was also part of a study on T cells of mothers and their children.

The specimen sequenced was blood. Receptors were obtained from a boy aged 10-17 years in good health. Each CDR3 is given with its conserved first and last residue. D genes are given only for firm matches. Clone size is given for some rows only: seen once, a few or many times, or a class if the clone is expanded.

>TRBD1|13|NA|TRBV29-1|TRBJ1-2
TGCAGCGTCCCGGGACAGTCTAACTATGGCTACACCTTC
CSVPGQSNYGYTF
>NA|14|few|TRBV7-3|TRBJ2-5
TGTGCCAGCAGCTCAACAGGGTTAACAGAGACCCAGTACTTC
CASSSTGLTETQYF
>NA|15|few|TRBV9|TRBJ1-3
TGTGCCAGCAGTACGCCCCTTCGCTCTGGAAACACCATATATTTT
CASSTPLRSGNTIYF
>NA|14|NA|TRBV7-2|TRBJ2-3
TGTGCCAGCAGCCTCCTTGTAAGGGGGGATACGCAGTATTTT
CASSLLVRGDTQYF
>TRBD2|19|NA|TRBV14|TRBJ2-6
TGTGCCAGCAGCCCACTAGCGGGAGGGCCCTCGGGAGGGGCCAACGTCCTGACTTTC
CASSPLAGGPSGGANVLTF
>NA|15|NA|TRBV6-5|TRBJ2-3
TGTGCCAGCAGTTACAGGCGGTCTAGCACAGATACGCAGTATTTT
CASSYRRSSTDTQYF
>TRBD2|15|NA|TRBV12-3/TRBV12-4|TRBJ2-5
TGTGCCAGCAGCATACGCGGGGGAGGCAAAGAGACCCAGTACTTC
CASSIRGGGKETQYF
>NA|13|NA|TRBV25-1|TRBJ2-7
TGTGCCAGCAGTGAAAGTTGGCCCTACGAGCAGTACTTC
CASSESWPYEQYF
>NA|11|few|TRBV20-1|TRBJ1-5
TGCAGTGCTGTAGAACAGGGCACGGGGCATTTT
CSAVEQGTGHF
>NA|13|many|TRBV4-3|TRBJ2-5
TGCGCCAGCAGCCAAGAAAGACTAGAGACCCAGTACTTC
CASSQERLETQYF
>NA|13|many|TRBV5-1|TRBJ2-7
TGCGCCAGCAGGCCGGACGAGGGAAACGAGCAGTACTTC
CASRPDEGNEQYF
>TRBD1|16|few|TRBV20-1|TRBJ1-6
TGCAGTGCTAGAGAACCGGGACAGGGTGAACATTCACCCCTCCACTTT
CSAREPGQGEHSPLHF
>TRBD2|17|NA|TRBV12-3/TRBV12-4|TRBJ2-1
TGTGCCAGCAGTTTAGGGTCTCCTGGACTAGTGAGTTCTGAGCAGTTCTTC
CASSLGSPGLVSSEQFF
>TRBD1|16|few|TRBV18|TRBJ2-2
TGTGCCAGCTCACCTCAAACCGACAGGGTCACCGGGGAGCTGTTTTTT
CASSPQTDRVTGELFF
>NA|15|NA|TRBV7-9|TRBJ2-5
TGTGCCAGCAGTACGGTAGCGGATATAGTGGGGACCCAGTACTTC
CASSTVADIVGTQYF
>NA|10|NA|TRBV28|TRBJ2-1
TGTGCCAGCAGTTTCAAGGAGCAGTTCTTC
CASSFKEQFF
>NA|12|few|TRBV20-1|TRBJ1-2
TGCAGTGCTAGCTATTTCGGCTATGGCTACACCTTC
CSASYFGYGYTF
>NA|14|NA|TRBV25-1|TRBJ1-2
TGTGCCAGCAGTGAAACACAGGGTAGGGATGGCTACACCTTC
CASSETQGRDGYTF
>NA|14|NA|TRBV14|TRBJ2-5
TGTGCCAGCAGCCAAGAAAGGGATCAAGAGACCCAGTACTTC
CASSQERDQETQYF
>TRBD1|15|NA|TRBV20-1|TRBJ2-3
TGCAGTGCGGATAGGACAGGGGTTGGAACAGATACGCAGTATTTT
CSADRTGVGTDTQYF
>NA|16|NA|TRBV27|TRBJ2-5
TGTGCCAGCAGTTTATCCCCTCGGTGCGTTGAAGGGACCCAGTACTTC
CASSLSPRCVEGTQYF
>NA|14|NA|TRBV20-1|TRBJ2-7
TGCAGTGCTAGACCAGGGCTCAGAACCTACGAGCAGTACTTC
CSARPGLRTYEQYF
>NA|15|NA|TRBV28|TRBJ2-4
TGTGCCAGCAGTTCCCCAGCGGTTTCCAAAAACATTCAGTACTTC
CASSSPAVSKNIQYF
>NA|14|few|TRBV9|TRBJ2-5
TGTGCCAGCAGCGTAGGTAGCCGACAAGAGACCCAGTACTTC
CASSVGSRQETQYF
>TRBD2|13|NA|TRBV2|TRBJ2-1
TGTGCCAGCACGGTGCTAGCGGGCCCTGAGCAGTTCTTC
CASTVLAGPEQFF
>TRBD1|16|NA|TRBV15|TRBJ2-3
TGTGCCACCAGCAGAGCGGGACAGCGAAGCACAGATACGCAGTATTTT
CATSRAGQRSTDTQYF
>TRBD2|15|once|TRBV27|TRBJ2-1
TGTGCCAGCAGTTTACTAGCGGGGGCATACAATGGGCAGTTCTTC
CASSLLAGAYNGQFF
>TRBD1|14|few|TRBV29-1|TRBJ1-4
TGCAGCGTTTGGACAGGGAAGGCTAATGAAAAACTGTTTTTT
CSVWTGKANEKLFF
>TRBD1|14|many|TRBV11-2|TRBJ1-1
TGTGCCAGCAGCTTCGGGACAGGGGGCACTGAAGCTTTCTTT
CASSFGTGGTEAFF
>NA|16|NA|TRBV5-1|TRBJ2-2
TGCGCCAGCAGCTTGCTTTCTGACGCGAACACCGGGGAGCTGTTTTTT
CASSLLSDANTGELFF
>NA|14|NA|TRBV29-1|TRBJ2-6
TGCAGCGTTGATTCAGGGGCCGGGGCCAACGTCCTGACTTTC
CSVDSGAGANVLTF
>NA|12|NA|TRBV7-2|TRBJ1-5
TGTGCCAGCAGCTCCCTACTACAGCCCCAGCATTTT
CASSSLLQPQHF
>TRBD1|15|NA|TRBV20-1|TRBJ2-7
TGCAGTGCTTGGAGGCCGGACAGGGACCTTCGCGAGCAGTACTTC
CSAWRPDRDLREQYF
>NA|13|few|TRBV29-1|TRBJ1-1
TGCAGCGTTGTGAGGGGGATGAACACTGAAGCTTTCTTT
CSVVRGMNTEAFF
>NA|13|NA|TRBV29-1|TRBJ1-1
TGCAGCGTTTTAGACAGCAAGAACACTGAAGCTTTCTTT
CSVLDSKNTEAFF
>NA|13|NA|TRBV28|TRBJ1-2
TGTGCCAGCACGGGACATCCGGACTATGGCTACACCTTC
CASTGHPDYGYTF
>TRBD2|18|NA|TRBV11-2|TRBJ2-4
TGTGCCAGCAGCTTAGACCCCATAGGACTAGTGGCCAAAAACATTCAGTACTTC
CASSLDPIGLVAKNIQYF
>TRBD2|13|few|TRBV4-3|TRBJ2-3
TGCGCCAGCAGCCAAGAGCGGGGGGATACGCAGTATTTT
CASSQERGDTQYF
>NA|16|few|TRBV5-6|TRBJ2-5
TGTGCCAGCAGCTTGGCCTCGGACGGAGCGCAAGAGACCCAGTACTTC
CASSLASDGAQETQYF
>NA|15|NA|TRBV7-2|TRBJ2-5
TGTGCCAGCAGCTTAGTTCGGAAGGGGAGGGAGACCCAGTACTTC
CASSLVRKGRETQYF
>NA|14|NA|TRBV12-3/TRBV12-4|TRBJ2-1
TGTGCCAGCAGTTCCACAGGGTTCGGCAATGAGCAGTTCTTC
CASSSTGFGNEQFF